The TCR beta chain described here comes from a study of immune heterogeneity within non-small cell lung tumors. About the research overall: A few squamous cell carcinomas, around 9 non-squamous carcinomas and 1 not otherwise specified made up the tumors.

This clonotype has only one observation. Its antigen is unidentified. General observations from the study: T-cell clonality in a given local region correlated moderately yet significantly with the local tumor mutational burden (R about 0.35). Identical dominant CDR3 beta clonotypes recurred across a patient's tumor sites, together with site-unique high-frequency clones.

CDR3 length equals 14 residues. Per the germline V gene, CDR1 is SNHLY and CDR2 is FYNNEI. Germline trimming cut 3 bases from V and 5 bases from J; bases unmatched to any gene: 7. Template input was genomic DNA from bulk tumor (600 ng per sample). Multiple biopsies spaced far apart were taken from each primary tumor during surgery. The patients were newly diagnosed with non-small cell lung cancer, had not been treated, and had curative surgery. CDR3 of TCR beta was amplified by multiplex PCR that used 32 V and 13 J primers. TCRdb recomputed calls from the multiplex PCR reads with MiXCR, one row per CDR3 protein. The data hold 1,500 to 2,500 distinct CDR3 sequences, with just under 30% observed a single time.

The receptor comes from a woman aged 50 to 60 with non-small cell lung cancer. The chain employs TRBV2 and TRBJ2-7, with 7 positions matching TRBD1. Sequences were obtained from lung tumor tissue. As DNA, the CDR3 is TGTGCCAGCAGTGACCCCACGACAGGGCACGAGCAGTACTTC. As protein: CASSDPTTGHEQYF.